One and the same sample provided the 17 T cell receptor beta chains below, sequenced in a study of blood T cell repertoires in COVID-19. Generated by immunoSEQ multiplex PCR, the TCRdb table keeps only in-frame clones and is missing some. The top ten clones hold 3.5% to 4.5% of a sample with around 120,000 clones, 85% to 90% of them seen once. Sample: peripheral blood. These receptors were obtained from a woman in her sixties with COVID-19, enrolled during active disease.

The chain joins TRBV11-2 to TRBJ2-2; D perhaps matches TRBD2 (6 bases). This CDR3 has 16 residues. The ends were cut back, 1 base at V and 4 bases at J, with 13 bases in the middle. Looked up from germline, CDR1 is SGHAT and CDR2 is FQNNGV. CDR3 coding DNA: TGTGCCAGCAGCTTAGGGAGGGGCATTCTCACCGGGGAGCTGTTTTTT. It specifies CASSLGRGILTGELFF.

The CDR3 reads CASSFEGARVNTIYF. The DNA for the CDR3 is TGCGCCAGCAGCTTTGAGGGGGCCAGGGTAAACACCATATATTTT. The chain employs TRBV5-1 and TRBJ1-3, with 7 bases matching TRBD1. Unmatched junction bases numbered 8, after V lost 2 bases and J lost 6 bases. The CDR3 length is 15 residues. CDR1 and CDR2 from the germline V gene are SGHRS and YFSETQ. Using reference TRBV5-1 and TRBJ1-3 for the parts outside the CDR3, the full variable domain is KAGVTQTPRYLIKTRGQQVTLSCSPISGHRSVSWYQQTPGQGLQFLFEYFSETQRNKGNFPGRFSGRQFSNSRSEMNVSTLELGDSALYLCASSFEGARVNTIYFGEGSWLTVV.

V and J are TRBV18 and TRBJ2-7, with a possible D match to TRBD1 (5 bases). Trimming shortened V by 2 bases and J by 6 bases, and 14 bases separated the two germline ends. The CDR3 length is 14 residues. Germline CDR1 reads KGHSH; CDR2 reads LQKENI. The CDR3 coding sequence is TGTGCCAGCTCACCAGATAGGGGTTCGTTCGAGCAGTACTTC. Protein sequence: CASSPDRGSFEQYF.

This sequence joins TRBV5-1 and TRBJ1-4; TRBD1 is a possible D gene (5 bases). This CDR3 region has 18 residues. Germline V gene lookup returns CDR1 SGHRS and CDR2 YFSETQ. Trimming pared 3 bases from V and 8 bases from J, leaving 26 bases between. CDR3 DNA sequence: TGCGCCAGCAGCTACGGGGGGTCGTCCGGGAGGGGTAAAGAAAAACTGTTTTTT. It yields the protein CASSYGGSSGRGKEKLFF.

This clone was seen once. The chain is built from TRBV15 and TRBJ2-7; perhaps TRBD1 as D (5 bases). The CDR3 contains 14 residues. Trimming removed 1 base from V and 1 base from J, with 8 bases in between. CDR1 and CDR2 (germline): LNHNV, YYDKDF (reference sequence). CDR3 protein: CATSRVGESYEQYF. Here the CDR3 DNA reads TGTGCCACCAGCAGAGTAGGGGAATCCTACGAGCAGTACTTC.

J is TRBJ2-1 and V is TRBV19; TRBD1 might be the D (6 bases). The CDR3 spans 15 residues. The V end was cut by 3 bases, the J end by 0 bases, with 9 bases between. From germline, CDR1 is LNHDA and CDR2 SQIVND (reference sequence). The CDR3 sequence is CASSIRGSSYNEQFF. As DNA, the CDR3 is TGTGCCAGTAGTATCAGGGGAAGCTCCTACAATGAGCAGTTCTTC.

This clone came up once. The V gene is TRBV19, the J gene TRBJ1-5; D is ambiguous. Trimming cost V 3 bases and J 0 bases, with 9 bases left between them. The CDR3 is 15 amino acids. Germline lookup yields CDR1 LNHDA and CDR2 SQIVND (reference sequence). CDR3 region: CASSMEQFSNQPQHF. CDR3 coding DNA: TGTGCCAGTAGTATGGAACAGTTTAGCAATCAGCCCCAGCATTTT.

This clone was counted a few times. The chain joins TRBV6-2 or TRBV6-3 to TRBJ2-2; TRBD1 is a possible D gene (5 bases). Germline assignment: CDR1 MNHEY and CDR2 SVGEGT. This CDR3 contains 15 residues. The V end was cut by 0 bases, the J end by 1 base, with 6 bases between. The CDR3 DNA is TGTGCCAGCAGTTACTCCAGGGTGAACACCGGGGAGCTGTTTTTT. This sequence encodes CASSYSRVNTGELFF.

The rearrangement links TRBV2 to TRBJ2-1; 10 nucleotides line up with TRBD2. Germline-derived CDR1 and CDR2 are SNHLY and FYNNEI. The CDR3 is made up of 20 amino acids. The trim removed 0 bases at V and 0 bases at J, leaving 11 bases unmatched. CDR3 in amino acids: CASSEALGLAGERSYNEQFF. The DNA for the CDR3 is TGTGCCAGCAGTGAAGCGCTGGGGCTAGCGGGGGAACGCTCCTACAATGAGCAGTTCTTC.

The chain combines TRBV10-2 with TRBJ2-2; 7 positions agree with TRBD2. This CDR3 spans 16 amino acids. Per germline, CDR1 WSHSY and CDR2 SAAADI. J gave up 4 bases and V 2 bases, and 7 bases lay outside the gene matches. As DNA, the CDR3 is TGCGCCAGCAGTGAGGGGGGGGGAAGGATCACCGGGGAGCTGTTTTTT. Its protein is CASSEGGGRITGELFF.

V is TRBV4-1 and J is TRBJ2-3, with 9 bases matching TRBD2. The V segment lost 0 bases and the J segment 2 bases; nucleotides outside the gene matches: 9. CDR1 MGHRA and CDR2 YSYEKL come from the germline V gene. The CDR3 sequence is 18 residues long. The CDR3 region is CASSQDRERGAITDTQYF. CDR3 in DNA: TGCGCCAGCAGCCAAGATCGAGAGCGGGGGGCGATCACAGATACGCAGTATTTT.

The chain employs TRBV27 and TRBJ1-2; 9 positions agree with TRBD1. Germline V gives CDR1 MNHEY, CDR2 SMNVEV (reference sequence). Trimming cost V 3 bases and J 6 bases; bases outside gene matches: 2. The CDR3 contains 13 residues. This CDR3 is CASSFGTGNGYTF. The CDR3 DNA reads as TGTGCCAGCAGTTTCGGGACAGGGAATGGCTACACCTTC.

This chain connects TRBV11-1 to TRBJ2-7; a possible D gene is TRBD2 (5 bases). V lost 2 bases and J 0 bases, leaving 11 bases between the germline ends. The germline V gene encodes CDR1 SGHAT and CDR2 FQDESV (reference sequence). This CDR3 contains 15 residues. The CDR3 DNA reads TGTGCCAGCAGCTTACGGGGTCCAGACTCCTACGAGCAGTACTTC. Translated, it gives CASSLRGPDSYEQYF.

CDR3: CSVLGQGGGYTF. CDR3 DNA: TGCAGCGTTCTCGGACAGGGAGGAGGCTACACCTTC. J is TRBJ1-2 and V is TRBV29-1, with 8 nucleotides matching TRBD1. The CDR3 totals 12 residues. The germline V gene encodes CDR1 SQVTM and CDR2 ANQGSEA. The J segment lost 8 bases and the V segment lost 5 bases, leaving 7 bases of the junction unmatched.

V is TRBV28 and J is TRBJ2-3; 7 bases fit TRBD1. V lost 5 bases and J lost 3; bases outside the gene matches: 11. Per the germline V gene, CDR1 is MDHEN and CDR2 is SYDVKM. CDR3 size: 16 residues. The CDR3 is CASSPNRGKATDTQYF. The CDR3 bases are TGTGCCAGCAGTCCCAACAGGGGTAAGGCGACAGATACGCAGTATTTT.

V gene TRBV7-8 combines with J gene TRBJ1-2; TRBD1 might be the D (6 bases). The CDR3 contains 16 residues. The germline CDR1 and CDR2 sequences are SGHVS and FQNEAQ. V dropped 1 base and J dropped 8 bases, with 20 bases sitting between them. The CDR3 sequence is CASSLGTGQPRWGYTF. The CDR3 DNA sequence: TGTGCCAGCAGCTTAGGAACCGGACAGCCTCGATGGGGCTACACCTTC.

V and J are TRBV7-9 and TRBJ2-7, with TRBD1 identical over 8 bases. V was clipped by 5 bases and J by 8 bases; unmatched bases: 8. There are 13 residues in the CDR3. Germline values: CDR1 SEHNR, CDR2 FQNEAQ (reference sequence). The CDR3 coding sequence is TGTGCCAGCAGCCCAGGGGTCAGGGGGCAGCAGTACTTC. This translates into CASSPGVRGQQYF.